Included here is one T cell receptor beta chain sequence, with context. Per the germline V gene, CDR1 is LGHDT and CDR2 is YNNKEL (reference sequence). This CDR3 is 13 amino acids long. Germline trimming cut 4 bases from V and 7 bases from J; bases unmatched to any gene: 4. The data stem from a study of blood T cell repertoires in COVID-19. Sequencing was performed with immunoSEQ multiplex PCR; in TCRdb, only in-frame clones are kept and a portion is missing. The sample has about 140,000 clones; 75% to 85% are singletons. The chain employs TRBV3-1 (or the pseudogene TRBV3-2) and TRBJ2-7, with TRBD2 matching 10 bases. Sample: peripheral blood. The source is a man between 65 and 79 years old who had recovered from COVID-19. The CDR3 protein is CASSPELAGEQYF. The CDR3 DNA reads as TGTGCCAGCAGCCCAGAACTAGCGGGGGAGCAGTACTTC.